A selection of T cell receptor beta chains follows, all from one sample in a study of blood T cell repertoires in COVID-19. Profiling relied on immunoSEQ multiplex PCR, and the TCRdb table lists in-frame clones only, not all of them. The data contain about 53,000 clones, approximately 84% of them singletons. Sequencing was performed on peripheral blood. The source is a human donor in a cohort sampled during active COVID-19. Each CDR3 is given with its conserved first and last residue. A D gene is named only where the DNA matches it firmly. Clone size is stated in some rows and not others, as once, few, many or a class when expanded.

V	D	size	J	DNA	CDR3
TRBV21-1	-	-	TRBJ1-3	TGTGCCAGCTTAAAGAGGGGTTCCGGGACAGGGGACTTT	CASLKRGSGTGDF
TRBV4-3	-	-	TRBJ2-7	TGCGCCAGCAGCCAAGTGGCGGATTATTCCTACGAGCAGTACTTC	CASSQVADYSYEQYF
TRBV4-3	-	-	TRBJ1-2	TGCGCCAGCGCGGAGTCGGCGGGGGGGTACTATGGCTACACCTTC	CASAESAGGYYGYTF
TRBV19	-	-	TRBJ1-2	TGTGCCAGTAGTACCGAGGGCTATGGCTACACCTTC	CASSTEGYGYTF
TRBV9	-	-	TRBJ2-5	TGTGCCAGCGGACAGCAAGAGACCCAGTACTTC	CASGQQETQYF
TRBV3-1/TRBV3-2	TRBD2	few	TRBJ2-1	TGTGCCAGCAGCCAAGACCCCCCAGCGGGGGGGCGGTTGTCTCGGGATGAGCAGTTCTTC	CASSQDPPAGGRLSRDEQFF
TRBV3-1/TRBV3-2	TRBD1	-	TRBJ1-2	TGTGCCAGCAGCCGGAGGGGGCAGTTCTATGGCTACACCTTC	CASSRRGQFYGYTF
TRBV9	TRBD2	-	TRBJ2-3	TGTGCCAGCAGCTTACGCGGGGGGCCCACAGATACGCAGTATTTT	CASSLRGGPTDTQYF
TRBV18	-	few	TRBJ1-5	TGTGCCAGCTCACCAAGTCGGGGTCGGGAGCCCCAGCATTTT	CASSPSRGREPQHF
TRBV7-9	-	once	TRBJ2-5	TGTGCCAGCAGCCCCTCGCCGAGGGAGACCCAGTACTTC	CASSPSPRETQYF